The source of this TCR beta chain is a study of cytomegalovirus exposure and HLA in healthy donors. The PCR ran on 60 Vbeta and 13 Jbeta primers. Data came from immunoSEQ multiplex PCR; TCRdb stores just in-frame clones and leaves some out. The data contain around 100,000 clones, roughly 72% of them seen just once; the ten biggest clones take up around 4.2%. CDR1 MNHNS and CDR2 SASEGT come from the germline V gene. V gave up 3 bases and J gave up 6 bases, with 11 bases separating them. The CDR3 runs 13 residues. The V call is TRBV6-1, the J call TRBJ1-2; D may be TRBD1 (5 bases). The source of this sequence is a woman in her 40s in good health and CMV-seropositive. The sequenced material came from PBMCs. The CDR3 here is CASSEVQGDGYTF. The CDR3, as DNA: TGTGCCAGCAGTGAGGTGCAGGGTGATGGCTACACCTTC.